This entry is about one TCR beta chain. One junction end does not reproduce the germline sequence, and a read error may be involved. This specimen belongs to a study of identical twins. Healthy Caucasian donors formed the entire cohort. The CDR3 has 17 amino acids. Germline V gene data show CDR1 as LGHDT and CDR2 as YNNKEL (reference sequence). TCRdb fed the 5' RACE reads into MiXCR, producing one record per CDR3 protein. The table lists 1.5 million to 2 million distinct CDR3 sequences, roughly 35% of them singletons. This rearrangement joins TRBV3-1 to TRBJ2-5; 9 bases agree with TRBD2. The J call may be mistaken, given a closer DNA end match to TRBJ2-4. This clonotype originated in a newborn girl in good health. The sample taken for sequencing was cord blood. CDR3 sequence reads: CAGSFPAYAGGPSIQYF. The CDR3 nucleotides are TGTGCCGGCAGTTTCCCAGCCTATGCGGGAGGGCCATCCATTCAGTACTTC.